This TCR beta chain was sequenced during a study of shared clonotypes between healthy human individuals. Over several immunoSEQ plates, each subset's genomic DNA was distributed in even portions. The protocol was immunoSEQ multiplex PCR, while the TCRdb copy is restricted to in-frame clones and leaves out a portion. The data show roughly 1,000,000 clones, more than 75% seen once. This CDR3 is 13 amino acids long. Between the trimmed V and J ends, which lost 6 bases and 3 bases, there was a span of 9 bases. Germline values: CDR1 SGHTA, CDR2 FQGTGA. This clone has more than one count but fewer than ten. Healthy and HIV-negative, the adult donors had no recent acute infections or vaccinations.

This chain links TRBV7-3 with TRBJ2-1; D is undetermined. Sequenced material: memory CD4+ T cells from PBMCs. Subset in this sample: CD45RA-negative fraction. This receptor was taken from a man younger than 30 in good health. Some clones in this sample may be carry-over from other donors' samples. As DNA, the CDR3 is TGTGCCAGCAGACCCACGGACTACAATGAGCAGTTCTTC. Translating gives CASRPTDYNEQFF.